These 16 T cell receptor beta chains came from one sample sequenced in a study of blood T cell repertoires in COVID-19. TCRdb's copy holds only in-frame clones and misses some; the assay was immunoSEQ multiplex PCR. The repertoire holds about 230,000 clones, with about nine tenths as singletons. The sequencing sample was made of peripheral blood. The origin of the receptors is a man in his fifties with COVID-19, enrolled during active disease.

J is TRBJ1-4 and V is TRBV4-1; 9 bases line up with TRBD1. J gave up 12 bases and V 4 bases, and 9 bases lay outside the gene matches. Germline CDR1 reads MGHRA; CDR2 reads YSYEKL. The CDR3 covers 14 residues. CDR3 residues: CASSPGQGRGELFF. The CDR3 region has the DNA TGCGCCAGCAGCCCGGGACAGGGTAGAGGAGAACTGTTTTTT.

This clone was seen just once. The chain couples TRBV7-8 to TRBJ1-6, with D perhaps TRBD1 (5 bases). Germline values: CDR1 SGHVS, CDR2 FQNEAQ. Trimming removed 5 bases from V and 8 bases from J, with 19 bases in between. There are 16 residues in the CDR3. The CDR3 sequence: CASSLGSGGLDSPLHF. The CDR3 region has the DNA TGTGCCAGCAGCCTTGGATCCGGGGGGTTAGATTCACCCCTCCACTTT. Looking up the rest from reference TRBV7-8 and TRBJ1-6 gives the full variable domain: GAGVSQSPRYKVAKRGQDVALRCDPISGHVSLFWYQQALGQGPEFLTYFQNEAQLDKSGLPSDRFFAERPEGSVSTLKIQRTQQEDSAVYLCASSLGSGGLDSPLHFGNGTRLTVT.

The chain is built from TRBV30 and TRBJ1-5, with TRBD1 matching 9 bases. The CDR3 sequence is 15 residues long. Losses at the gene ends were 1 base for V and 5 bases for J; bases not matched to a gene: 6. CDR1 and CDR2 from the germline V gene are GTSNPN and SVGIG (reference sequence). The CDR3 DNA follows: TGTGCCTGGAGTGCCGGACAGGGGACGGATCAGCCCCAGCATTTT. Amino acid sequence: CAWSAGQGTDQPQHF.

The chain recombines TRBV6-2 or TRBV6-3 with TRBJ2-5; 7 nucleotides line up with TRBD1. V shed 6 bases, J shed 5 bases, and the junction held 12 bases outside the gene matches. CDR1 MNHEY and CDR2 SVGEGT come from the germline V gene. CDR3 length: 15 residues. The CDR3 sequence: CASSQDRSARETQYF. DNA of the CDR3: TGTGCCAGCAGCCAGGACAGGTCCGCCCGGGAGACCCAGTACTTC.

The chain recombines TRBV7-6 with TRBJ2-1; 13 positions match TRBD2. Germline assignment: CDR1 SGHVS and CDR2 FNYEAQ. Trimming removed 4 bases from V and 7 bases from J; junction bases left unmatched: 10. CDR3 length: 17 residues. The CDR3, as DNA: TGTGCCAGCAGCTCAGGACTAGCGGGAGTGATGGTTAATGAGCAGTTCTTC. Translating gives CASSSGLAGVMVNEQFF. The whole variable domain, filled in from reference TRBV7-6 and TRBJ2-1, reads GAGVSQSPRYKVTKRGQDVALRCDPISGHVSLYWYRQALGQGPEFLTYFNYEAQQDKSGLPNDRFSAERPEGSISTLTIQRTEQRDSAMYRCASSSGLAGVMVNEQFFGPGTRLTVL.

V is TRBV3-1 (or the pseudogene TRBV3-2) and J is TRBJ2-7; 11 nucleotides line up with TRBD1. The CDR3 runs to 17 residues. Germline CDR1 LGHDT, CDR2 YNNKEL (reference sequence). V dropped 0 bases and J dropped 5; count of bases not matched to a gene: 9. CDR3 in DNA: TGTGCCAGCAGCCAAGATTTCGGACAGGGGGCGTTAAACGAGCAGTACTTC. It encodes CASSQDFGQGALNEQYF.

The chain links TRBV7-2 to TRBJ2-7, with TRBD2 identical over 11 bases. V shed 3 bases and J 6 bases; nucleotides not matched to a gene: 7. The V gene's germline CDR1 is SGHTA and CDR2 FQGNSA. The CDR3 is made up of 15 amino acids. CDR3 sequence: CASSLPSGGWGEQYF. The CDR3 DNA reads TGTGCCAGCAGCTTGCCTAGCGGGGGGTGGGGCGAGCAGTACTTC.

The chain couples TRBV6-5 to TRBJ1-2; D is undetermined. The V gene's germline CDR1 is MNHEY and CDR2 SVGAGI. Trimming cost V 6 bases and J 5 bases, with 19 bases left between them. This CDR3 contains 15 residues. CDR3 DNA: TGTGCCAGCAGCCCAGAGGAAGGGAGGACTTATGGCTACACCTTC. Amino acids: CASSPEEGRTYGYTF.

This clone occurred a few times. The chain couples TRBV11-2 to TRBJ1-3, with 11 nucleotides matching TRBD1. The CDR3 runs 19 residues. CDR1 and CDR2 (germline): SGHAT, FQNNGV. J lost 1 base, V lost 4 bases, and 12 bases had no gene match. The CDR3 reads CASSSSPRDRGTSGNTIYF. As DNA, the CDR3 is TGTGCCAGCAGCTCGTCACCCCGGGACAGGGGGACTTCTGGAAACACCATATATTTT.

The V and J genes are TRBV6-5 and TRBJ2-2, with D maybe TRBD2 (6 bases). From germline, CDR1 is MNHEY and CDR2 SVGAGI. CDR3 length: 14 residues. V was trimmed by 2 bases and J by 7 bases, leaving 11 bases between them. The CDR3 bases are TGTGCCAGCAGTTACGGGACTTTCTACGGGGAGCTGTTTTTT. This encodes CASSYGTFYGELFF.

V gene TRBV27 combines with J gene TRBJ2-7, with TRBD2 matching over 7 bases. CDR1 MNHEY and CDR2 SMNVEV come from the germline V gene (reference sequence). The CDR3 totals 14 residues. Unmatched junction bases numbered 3, after V lost 1 base and J lost 3 bases. The CDR3 loop is CASSLLGGVYEQYF. The CDR3 bases are TGTGCCAGCAGTTTATTGGGAGGGGTCTACGAGCAGTACTTC.

The gene calls are TRBV28 and TRBJ1-3; TRBD1 matches 7 bases. This CDR3 is 16 amino acids long. V shed 6 bases, J shed 0 bases, and the junction held 8 bases outside the gene matches. Germline CDR1 MDHEN, CDR2 SYDVKM. The CDR3 loop is CASRSGTVSSGNTIYF. CDR3 nucleotides: TGTGCCAGCAGATCCGGGACAGTGAGCTCTGGAAACACCATATATTTT.

The J gene is TRBJ1-5, the V gene TRBV7-8; TRBD1 might be the D (5 bases). Per the germline V gene, CDR1 is SGHVS and CDR2 is FQNEAQ. This CDR3 region has 16 residues. V was pared by 6 bases and J by 4 bases, with 19 bases between. The CDR3 is CASSSWAGLGNQPQHF. The CDR3, as DNA: TGTGCCAGCAGTTCCTGGGCAGGGCTCGGGAATCAGCCCCAGCATTTT.

The chain employs TRBV2 and TRBJ2-5; TRBD2 matches 11 bases. The CDR3 length is 19 residues. V shed 6 bases, J shed 1 base, and the junction held 16 bases outside the gene matches. Germline lookup yields CDR1 SNHLY and CDR2 FYNNEI. The CDR3 nucleotides are TGTGCCAGCAGCCCGCAGGTATCTAGCGGGGGGTCCGCCCAAGAGACCCAGTACTTC. It translates to CASSPQVSSGGSAQETQYF.

The chain is built from TRBV9 and TRBJ1-2; possibly TRBD1 for D (6 bases). V was clipped by 3 bases and J by 4 bases, with 16 bases between them. Germline CDR1 is SGDLS and CDR2 is YYNGEE. The CDR3 sequence is 15 residues long. The CDR3 sequence: CASSGRGAGTYGYTF. The CDR3 bases are TGTGCCAGCAGCGGCCGGGGGGCAGGGACCTATGGCTACACCTTC.

The rearrangement joins TRBV7-9 to TRBJ2-3, with 9 bases that match TRBD2. Germline V gene data show CDR1 as SEHNR and CDR2 as FQNEAQ (reference sequence). The length of the CDR3 is 17 residues. Trimming took 1 base from V and 2 from J; bases not matched to a gene: 7. CDR3 protein: CASSLEAPGLATDTQYF. CDR3 DNA: TGTGCCAGCAGCTTAGAAGCCCCGGGACTAGCCACAGATACGCAGTATTTT.